These 32 T cell receptor beta chains originate from one sample sequenced in a study of shared clonotypes between healthy human individuals (dated by TCRdb to 2018 to 2020). Libraries were constructed by the immunoSEQ multiplex PCR assay. What TCRdb holds here is the immuneACCESS table cut down to in-frame rearrangements. Part of the clones is not present; checked against another copy, under half of the missing clones reflect an unresolved V gene, and the others are unexplained. The sample table shows over 400,000 clones, and 65% to 85% are seen once. About an eighth of the sample rests with the top ten. Sequenced: PBMCs. The receptors originated from a woman in her forties in good health. Some clones in this sample may be carry-over from other donors' samples.

This clone was seen only a few times. With a far larger clone one base away, a read error is the likely cause. Other DNA sequences of this sample code for an identical CDR3. The V call is TRBV29-1, the J call TRBJ2-5; 9 nucleotides align to TRBD1. Germline V CDR1 and CDR2: SQVTM, ANQGSEA. With 5 bases clipped from V and 7 bases from J, the junction kept 8 bases outside the gene matches. This CDR3 spans 13 amino acids. CDR3 coding DNA: TGCAGCGTTCCGACAGGGGGTGTTGGGACCCAGTACTTC. It specifies CSVPTGGVGTQYF.

The chain recombines TRBV2 with TRBJ2-5; 8 bases fit TRBD1. The last part of the DNA fits TRBJ2-7 better; the J call may be wrong. The CDR3 totals 11 residues. Germline V gene sequence: CDR1 SNHLY, CDR2 FYNNEI. CDR3 nucleotide sequence: TGTGCCAGCATCCAGGGGGCCGAGCAGTACTTC. Its translation: CASIQGAEQYF.

V and J are TRBV25-1 and TRBJ1-2; perhaps TRBD1 as D (5 bases). V shed 3 bases and J shed 1 base, with 12 bases lying between them. The CDR3 consists of 15 residues. Germline values: CDR1 MGHDK, CDR2 SYGVNS. CDR3 nucleotide sequence: TGTGCCAGCAGTGATTCGACAGACGGTAACTATGGCTACACCTTC. As protein: CASSDSTDGNYGYTF.

To note about this clone: A far larger clone differs by one base, so this is likely a read error. At the DNA level, this CDR3 is encoded by other sequences in the same sample as well. This rearrangement joins TRBV4-1 to TRBJ2-7, with 11 bases identical to TRBD2. CDR1 and CDR2 (germline): MGHRA, YSYEKL. This CDR3 has 17 residues. The CDR3 loop reads CASSQGWTSGFSYEQYF. The DNA of the CDR3 is TGCGCCAGCAGCCAAGGGTGGACTAGCGGGTTCTCCTATGAGCAGTACTTC.

The CDR3 loop is CASSFWSPDEQYF. DNA for the CDR3: TGTGCCAGCAGCTTCTGGTCCCCCGACGAGCAGTACTTC. The gene calls are TRBV2 and TRBJ2-7; D gene ambiguous. V dropped 6 bases and J dropped 5 bases, with 14 bases sitting between them. The length of the CDR3 is 13 residues. The germline gives CDR1 SNHLY, CDR2 FYNNEI.

V is TRBV5-1 and J is TRBJ2-7; the match to TRBD2 covers 14 bases. CDR3 length equals 16 residues. V was pared by 4 bases and J by 5 bases, with 8 bases of the junction left unmatched. Germline V gives CDR1 SGHRS, CDR2 YFSETQ. The CDR3 bases are TGCGCCAGCAGCAACAGACTAGCGGGAGGGTCCCACGAGCAGTACTTC. As protein: CASSNRLAGGSHEQYF.

This clone was seen only a few times. The genes are TRBV18 and TRBJ2-5; D gene unclear. This CDR3 is built from 14 residues. Germline V gives CDR1 KGHSH, CDR2 LQKENI. Trimming stripped 3 bases from V and 0 bases from J, with 8 bases between. The CDR3 DNA reads as TGTGCCAGCTCACCGCTCGGTAACCAAGAGACCCAGTACTTC. It encodes CASSPLGNQETQYF.

DNA for the CDR3: TGTGCCAGCAGCTTAGTAGTGTTGGACCGGACTAGGAATGAGCAGTTCTTC. Amino acid sequence: CASSLVVLDRTRNEQFF. The chain employs TRBV11-2 and TRBJ2-1; 7 bases fit TRBD2. This CDR3 has 17 residues. CDR1 SGHAT and CDR2 FQNNGV come from the germline V gene. The trim removed 1 base at V and 7 bases at J, leaving 13 bases unmatched.

This clone appeared a few times. With only one base between it and a far larger clone, this is likely a read error. For the CDR3, the DNA is TGCAGCGTTGCCAAGGGAGCAAGGGAGACCCAGTACTTC. Its translation: CSVAKGARETQYF. The chain uses TRBV29-1 and TRBJ2-5, with D perhaps TRBD2 (5 bases). The CDR3 is made up of 13 amino acids. Germline V gene lookup returns CDR1 SQVTM and CDR2 ANQGSEA. The V gene lost 4 bases and the J gene lost 5 bases, with 14 bases spanning the gap.

V gene TRBV28 combines with J gene TRBJ2-3, with 10 bases that match TRBD1. The V gene's germline CDR1 is MDHEN and CDR2 SYDVKM. V was pared by 4 bases and J by 5 bases, with 3 bases of the junction left unmatched. This CDR3 spans 14 amino acids. CDR3 sequence reads: CASSWGQGIDTQYF. The CDR3 bases are TGTGCCAGCAGTTGGGGACAGGGGATAGATACGCAGTATTTT.

The chain is built from TRBV28 and TRBJ1-5; a possible D gene is TRBD1 (5 bases). Germline CDR1 MDHEN, CDR2 SYDVKM. This CDR3 spans 14 amino acids. The germline V and J ends were trimmed by 5 bases and 3 bases, with 11 bases remaining between them. This CDR3 reads CASSLGRDNQPQHF. As DNA, the CDR3 is TGTGCCAGCAGTCTAGGCAGGGACAATCAGCCCCAGCATTTT.

This clone was recorded only once. This sequence joins TRBV4-3 and TRBJ1-1; perhaps TRBD1 as D (6 bases). Trimming cost V 4 bases and J 0 bases, with 18 bases left between them. Germline values: CDR1 LGHNA, CDR2 YSLEER. The CDR3 covers 17 residues. The CDR3 is CASSPRHRGLMNTEAFF. The CDR3 DNA sequence: TGCGCCAGCAGCCCGCGGCACCGGGGGCTGATGAACACTGAAGCTTTCTTT.

Concerning this clone itself: A far larger clone is off by one base, so a read error is likely. This sequence joins TRBV4-2 and TRBJ2-2; no clear D. V was cut by 1 base and J by 8 bases, with 11 bases left in between. CDR1 is LGHNA and CDR2 is YNFKEQ in the germline V gene. The CDR3 totals 14 residues. Written as DNA, the CDR3 is TGTGCCAGCAGCCAAGTGATGGCTTCGGGGGAGCTGTTTTTT. Amino acids: CASSQVMASGELFF.

The chain combines TRBV11-3 with TRBJ2-1, with 8 bases matching TRBD2. V lost 4 bases, J lost 9 bases, and 8 bases stayed unmatched. Germline CDR1 and CDR2: SGHNT and YENEEA. The CDR3 loop spans 14 amino acids. CDR3 sequence reads: CASSSVAGGSEQFF. The CDR3 DNA sequence: TGTGCCAGCAGCTCAGTGGCGGGAGGAAGTGAGCAGTTCTTC. The full variable domain, with the rest looked up from reference TRBV11-3 and TRBJ2-1, is EAGVVQSPRYKIIEKKQPVAFWCNPISGHNTLYWYLQNLGQGPELLIRYENEEAVDDSQLPKDRFSAERLKGVDSTLKIQPAELGDSAVYLCASSSVAGGSEQFFGPGTRLTVL.

This rearrangement joins TRBV25-1 to TRBJ2-3; no firm D call. Germline V CDR1 and CDR2: MGHDK, SYGVNS. V shed 8 bases and J shed 3 bases, with 12 bases lying between them. The length of the CDR3 is 13 residues. CDR3 sequence reads: CASLRRGTDTQYF. The CDR3 nucleotides are TGTGCCAGCCTTCGTCGAGGAACAGATACGCAGTATTTT.

The chain combines TRBV18 with TRBJ1-2; no reliable D call. V dropped 3 bases and J dropped 3 bases, with 14 bases sitting between them. This CDR3 is built from 15 residues. Germline assignment: CDR1 KGHSH and CDR2 LQKENI. CDR3 region: CASSPPLLRDYGYTF. The CDR3 DNA is TGTGCCAGCTCACCCCCACTTTTACGGGACTATGGCTACACCTTC.

The chain uses TRBV6-1 and TRBJ1-5; TRBD1 matches 7 bases. The CDR3 runs 13 residues. The germline V gene has CDR1 MNHNS and CDR2 SASEGT. With V trimmed by 8 bases and J by 7 bases, 8 bases remained unmatched. CDR3 coding DNA: TGTGCCAGCCACGAGGGGGCGAACCAGCCCCAGCATTTT. This codes for CASHEGANQPQHF.

The chain carries TRBV29-1 and TRBJ2-7; D tentatively reads TRBD1 or TRBD2 (6 bases each). Per the germline V gene, CDR1 is SQVTM and CDR2 is ANQGSEA. The length of the CDR3 is 12 residues. V shed 6 bases and J shed 2 bases, with 11 bases lying between them. Written as DNA, the CDR3 is TGCAGCGTAGGACAGCGGGCCTACGAGCAGTACTTC. Translating gives CSVGQRAYEQYF.

The J gene is TRBJ2-5, the V gene TRBV4-2, with D hard to call. Trimming took off 4 bases at V and 5 bases at J, with 20 bases between the two ends. CDR3 length equals 16 residues. The germline gives CDR1 LGHNA, CDR2 YNFKEQ. For the CDR3, the DNA is TGTGCCAGCAGCCCCTTATCCGGTGGGGTCGGGGAGACCCAGTACTTC. It specifies CASSPLSGGVGETQYF.

This chain joins TRBV15 and TRBJ2-1; the D gene is possibly TRBD2 (6 bases). Germline V CDR1 and CDR2: LNHNV, YYDKDF (reference sequence). V dropped 1 base and J dropped 10 bases, with 14 bases sitting between them. The CDR3 is 14 amino acids. The CDR3 coding sequence is TGTGCCACCAGCAGAGTAGGGGACTGGGGAGAGCAGTTCTTC. It codes for CATSRVGDWGEQFF.

This clone has just one count. One base separates it from a far larger clone, so it is likely a read error. Distinct nucleotide sequences in the sample also encode this CDR3. The V call is TRBV5-6, the J call TRBJ2-3; 10 bases are shared with TRBD2. The V and J ends lost 3 bases and 0 bases, in that order; junction bases with no gene match: 7. The CDR3 loop spans 17 amino acids. Germline V gene data show CDR1 as SGHDT and CDR2 as YYEEEE. Written as DNA, the CDR3 is TGTGCCAGCAGCTGGACTAGCGGACATGCCAGCACAGATACGCAGTATTTT. This translates into CASSWTSGHASTDTQYF.

V gene TRBV4-3 combines with J gene TRBJ2-7, with D perhaps TRBD2 (5 bases). The CDR3 loop spans 14 amino acids. The ends were cut back, 0 bases at V and 5 bases at J, with 11 bases in the middle. Germline assignment: CDR1 LGHNA and CDR2 YSLEER. As DNA, the CDR3 is TGCGCCAGCAGCCAAGATAGCGTTGGCGACGAGCAGTACTTC. Translating gives CASSQDSVGDEQYF.

Remarks on this clone: This likely reflects a read error, since a far larger clone is one base away. The identical CDR3 is also encoded by other nucleotide sequences in the sample. The chain is built from TRBV2 and TRBJ2-7, with 10 positions matching TRBD2. J gave up 2 bases and V 4 bases, and 8 bases lay outside the gene matches. In germline, CDR1 is SNHLY, CDR2 FYNNEI. This CDR3 contains 16 residues. CDR3 sequence: CASSGTSGTLPYEQYF. CDR3 DNA sequence: TGTGCCAGCAGTGGGACTAGCGGAACACTTCCCTACGAGCAGTACTTC.

This clone was picked up one time. The chain recombines TRBV29-1 with TRBJ2-3; 7 bases map to TRBD2. In germline, CDR1 is SQVTM, CDR2 ANQGSEA. The CDR3 extends over 14 amino acids. V dropped 8 bases and J dropped 3; count of bases not matched to a gene: 11. The CDR3 nucleotides read TGCAGCTCCGAGGTAGCGGGTCAAACAGATACGCAGTATTTT. Translated, it gives CSSEVAGQTDTQYF.

The chain's CDR3 is CASSRDPAAGYGYTF. CDR3 bases: TGCGCCAGCAGCCGGGACCCCGCCGCAGGATATGGCTACACCTTC. The chain links TRBV5-1 to TRBJ1-2, with D maybe TRBD1 (5 bases). The CDR3 is 15 residues long. Germline V gene data show CDR1 as SGHRS and CDR2 as YFSETQ. V lost 4 bases and J 5 bases, leaving 18 bases between the germline ends.

The V call is TRBV6-5, the J call TRBJ2-7, with TRBD1 matching 8 bases. After removal of 6 bases from V and 4 bases from J, the junction contained 11 bases not matched to a gene. The CDR3 runs to 15 residues. CDR1 is MNHEY, CDR2 SVGAGI, per germline. This CDR3 is CASRLRVDREYEQYF. The CDR3 region has the DNA TGTGCCAGCAGGCTGAGAGTGGACAGGGAGTACGAGCAGTACTTC.

The chain is built from TRBV5-6 and TRBJ2-1; possible D gene TRBD2, 5 bases. The CDR3 extends over 15 amino acids. CDR1 and CDR2 from the germline V gene are SGHDT and YYEEEE. The germline V and J ends were trimmed by 0 bases and 3 bases, with 10 bases remaining between them. The DNA of the CDR3 is TGTGCCAGCAGCTTGGGGGATAGCGACTACAATGAGCAGTTCTTC. Translation: CASSLGDSDYNEQFF.

The chain is built from TRBV5-1 and TRBJ2-3; 8 bases fit TRBD1. This CDR3 is 15 amino acids long. Trimming at V came to 1 base and at J to 6 bases, leaving 7 bases not matched to a gene. Germline V gives CDR1 SGHRS, CDR2 YFSETQ. The CDR3 spells CASSLSQQGADTQYF. CDR3 DNA sequence: TGCGCCAGCAGCTTGTCCCAGCAGGGGGCCGATACGCAGTATTTT.

This clone was counted ten times or more. Other DNA sequences in this sample translate to the same CDR3. The chain joins TRBV10-3 to TRBJ2-2, with D perhaps TRBD1 (5 bases). Trimming cost V 8 bases and J 1 base, with 14 bases left between them. CDR3 size: 15 residues. CDR1 ENHRY and CDR2 SYGVKD come from the germline V gene. The CDR3 sequence: CAIRGVGQNTGELFF. The CDR3 DNA follows: TGTGCCATCCGTGGGGTAGGACAGAACACCGGGGAGCTGTTTTTT.

CDR3 residues: CSVEWGSTDTQYF. Here the CDR3 DNA reads TGCAGCGTTGAATGGGGTAGCACAGATACGCAGTATTTT. The chain employs TRBV29-1 and TRBJ2-3, with unresolved D. V was pared by 2 bases and J by 0 bases, with 6 bases between. The CDR3 extends over 13 amino acids. Germline V lookup: CDR1 SQVTM, CDR2 ANQGSEA.

The J gene is TRBJ1-5, the V gene TRBV4-1; D is perhaps TRBD1 (6 bases). The CDR3 covers 13 residues. Germline values: CDR1 MGHRA, CDR2 YSYEKL. V was cut by 8 bases and J by 4 bases, with 12 bases left in between. The CDR3 spells CASGDTGNQPQHF. In DNA, the CDR3 is TGCGCCAGCGGCGACACAGGGAATCAGCCCCAGCATTTT.

This rearrangement joins TRBV19 to TRBJ1-4; no firm D call. V was pared by 4 bases and J by 0 bases, with 18 bases between. This CDR3 has 18 amino acids. Germline-derived CDR1 and CDR2 are LNHDA and SQIVND (reference sequence). Here the CDR3 reads CASSTRHSAQATNEKLFF. The CDR3 region has the DNA TGTGCCAGTAGTACCCGGCACTCAGCCCAGGCAACTAATGAAAAACTGTTTTTT.